The source of this TCR beta chain is a study of blood T cell repertoires in COVID-19. In the study overall: Samples representing acute and convalescent COVID-19 were sourced from the United States, Italy and Spain.

Authors' analysis steps: Cell counts per sample came from amplifying reference gene primers. Generated by immunoSEQ multiplex PCR, the TCRdb table keeps only in-frame clones and is missing some. V, J and clone size derive from that table, while D and trimming were established from the DNA sequence. Of around 300,000 clones listed, 75% to 90% were seen once; the top ten hold roughly 6%. Seattle enrolled patients during active infection and tracked them longitudinally. The CDR3 totals 12 residues. V shed 5 bases and J shed 6 bases, with 7 bases lying between them. The chain has TRBV12-3 or TRBV12-4 and TRBJ1-4, with no clear D. Sequencing was carried out using peripheral blood. The receptor comes from a woman aged 50 to 65 with COVID-19, enrolled during active disease. The CDR3 DNA reads as TGTGCCAGCAGTCTCTTTTATGAAAAACTGTTTTTT. Translation gives CASSLFYEKLFF.